The source of this TCR beta chain is a study of blood T cell repertoires in COVID-19. Libraries were prepared by immunoSEQ multiplex PCR; TCRdb keeps only in-frame clonotypes and omits some of them. The sample lists about 130,000 clones; 65% to 90% were seen once. This clonotype was obtained from a woman aged 45 to 65 who had recovered from COVID-19. Sequencing was carried out using PBMCs or T cells enriched from blood (not recorded which).

Written as DNA, the CDR3 is TGTGCCAGCAGACCACGGGGCCCAGGGGGGACAGATACGCAGTATTTT. Protein product: CASRPRGPGGTDTQYF. The rearrangement links TRBV2 to TRBJ2-3; D is possibly TRBD1 (7 bases). Germline lookup yields CDR1 SNHLY and CDR2 FYNNEI. Trimming left V 6 bases short and J 3 bases short, with 19 bases between. This CDR3 comprises 16 residues. Based on the CDR3 plus reference TRBV2 and TRBJ2-3, the full variable domain is EPEVTQTPSHQVTQMGQEVILRCVPISNHLYFYWYRQILGQKVEFLVSFYNNEISEKSEIFDDQFSVERPDGSNFTLKIRSTKLEDSAMYFCASRPRGPGGTDTQYFGPGTRLTVL.